These 30 T cell receptor beta chains share one sample of origin, sequenced in a study of regulatory T cells in long-lasting Graves disease. Relying on iRepertoire HTBI primers and Arm-PCR of CDR3 regions, the team built TCR beta libraries. Via MiXCR, TCRdb re-called the multiplex PCR reads, giving one row per CDR3 protein. The table records roughly 560,000 distinct CDR3 sequences, around 12% of them present only once. Time point denoted: newly diagnosed GD, antithyroid drugs for less than 3 months. PBMCs were the source of the RNA used for TCR sequencing. The same sample was also used in a study of T cells in Graves' hyperthyroidism and ophthalmopathy.

The sequencing here drew on peripheral blood mononuclear cells (PBMCs), taken at new diagnosis, from a patient treated with antithyroid drugs. The receptors were sampled from a woman aged 30 to 39 with Graves disease.

The CDR3: CASSLSSGRASYNEQFF. The CDR3 DNA follows: TGTGCCAGCAGCTTATCTAGCGGGAGGGCATCCTACAATGAGCAGTTCTTC. This chain joins TRBV11-2 and TRBJ2-1; 12 bases agree with TRBD2. This CDR3 has 17 amino acids. Germline lookup yields CDR1 SGHAT and CDR2 FQNNGV. The V segment lost 2 bases and the J segment 1 base; nucleotides outside the gene matches: 3.

V is TRBV7-3 and J is TRBJ2-2, with TRBD2 identical over 8 bases. Per the germline V gene, CDR1 is SGHTA and CDR2 is FQGTGA. The CDR3 totals 16 residues. Unmatched junction bases numbered 12, after V lost 5 bases and J lost 7 bases. CDR3 sequence reads: CASSPAIAGGHGELFF. Written as DNA, the CDR3 is TGTGCCAGCAGCCCCGCAATCGCGGGAGGACACGGGGAGCTGTTTTTT.

This clonotype has just a few counts. The chain carries TRBV7-9 and TRBJ2-1; 7 bases map to TRBD2. V lost 4 bases to trimming and J lost 4 bases; unmatched junction nucleotides: 7. This CDR3 contains 15 residues. Germline V lookup: CDR1 SEHNR, CDR2 FQNEAQ (reference sequence). CDR3 DNA: TGTGCCAGCAGCTCGCGAGCGGGACTATACAATGAGCAGTTCTTC. It translates to CASSSRAGLYNEQFF.

This clonotype has a count of ten or more. The rearrangement uses TRBV2 and TRBJ1-5; D is uncertain. Trimming cost V 5 bases and J 3 bases, with 8 bases left between them. Germline V gene data show CDR1 as SNHLY and CDR2 as FYNNEI. This CDR3 comprises 13 residues. The DNA of the CDR3 is TGTGCCAGCAGTCGGTCCAACAATCAGCCCCAGCATTTT. It yields the protein CASSRSNNQPQHF. Complete variable domain (other parts from reference TRBV2 and TRBJ1-5): EPEVTQTPSHQVTQMGQEVILRCVPISNHLYFYWYRQILGQKVEFLVSFYNNEISEKSEIFDDQFSVERPDGSNFTLKIRSTKLEDSAMYFCASSRSNNQPQHFGDGTRLSIL.

The CDR3 reads CASSIGTSNEQFF. In DNA, the CDR3 is TGTGCCAGCAGCATAGGGACTTCCAATGAGCAGTTCTTC. V is TRBV5-5 and J is TRBJ2-1, with a weak D call TRBD2 (6 bases). This CDR3 has 13 residues. V lost 4 bases, J lost 6 bases, and 11 bases lay in between. The germline V gene encodes CDR1 SGHKS and CDR2 YYEKEE (reference sequence).

This clonotype was found many times. DNA for the CDR3: TGTGCCAGCAGGCCAAGCGCGGGACCCGGGCTTTTACAGCCCCAGCATTTT. Translating it yields CASRPSAGPGLLQPQHF. The chain uses TRBV28 and TRBJ1-5, with TRBD1 as a possible D gene (5 bases). Germline CDR1 is MDHEN and CDR2 is SYDVKM. There are 17 residues in the CDR3. The V end lost 6 bases, the J end lost 7 bases, and 25 bases lay between the germline ends.

This clonotype appeared many times. The chain employs TRBV7-8 and TRBJ2-5; unclear D gene. The CDR3 covers 12 residues. Trimming removed 2 bases from V and 5 bases from J, with 6 bases in between. Per the germline V gene, CDR1 is SGHVS and CDR2 is FQNEAQ. CDR3 sequence reads: CASSLSGETQYF. In DNA form, the CDR3 reads TGTGCCAGCAGCTTAAGTGGGGAGACCCAGTACTTC.

This clonotype has only one observation. A read error may explain this, as a much larger clone is one base away. The chain uses TRBV15 and TRBJ1-4, with D perhaps TRBD1 (5 bases). Germline V gene sequence: CDR1 LNHNV, CDR2 YYDKDF (reference sequence). V lost 3 bases and J lost 10, with 18 bases in between. The CDR3 runs 15 residues. CDR3 region: CATSSQQVGTGKLFF. Written as DNA, the CDR3 is TGTGCCACCAGCAGCCAACAGGTGGGGACTGGAAAACTGTTTTTT.

This clonotype was detected only a few times. This chain joins TRBV7-2 and TRBJ2-7; D remains unclear. CDR1 is SGHTA, CDR2 FQGNSA, per germline. Between the trimmed V and J ends, which lost 3 bases and 3 bases, there was a span of 12 bases. CDR3 size: 14 residues. The CDR3 loop reads CASSFYQDLYEQYF. Written as DNA, the CDR3 is TGTGCCAGCAGCTTCTATCAGGACCTCTACGAGCAGTACTTC.

Concerning this clonotype: A much larger clone sits a single nucleotide away, making a read error possible. The chain recombines TRBV30 with TRBJ1-3; 7 bases agree with TRBD1. The CDR3 covers 14 residues. Germline CDR1 reads GTSNPN; CDR2 reads SVGIG (reference sequence). The junction had 3 bases not matched to a gene; V was cut back by 4 bases and J by 0 bases. The CDR3 DNA follows: TGTGCCTGGAAGGGACAGCCCTCTGGAAACACCATATATTTT. This gives the protein CAWKGQPSGNTIYF.

This clonotype showed up many times. The genes are TRBV7-8 and TRBJ1-1, with a weak D call TRBD1 (5 bases). With 1 base removed from V and 5 bases from J, the gap between germline ends came to 8 bases. The CDR3 spans 13 residues. Germline CDR1 and CDR2: SGHVS and FQNEAQ. The CDR3 sequence: CASSLGGKTEAFF. CDR3 bases: TGTGCCAGCAGCTTAGGGGGGAAGACTGAAGCTTTCTTT.

In its sample, this clonotype was seen many times. The J gene is TRBJ2-1, the V gene TRBV19, with TRBD2 identical over 9 bases. V was pared by 4 bases and J by 2 bases, with 3 bases of the junction left unmatched. Germline V gives CDR1 LNHDA, CDR2 SQIVND (reference sequence). The CDR3 loop spans 15 amino acids. CDR3 sequence reads: CASSTSGKAYNEQFF. The CDR3 bases are TGTGCCAGTAGTACTAGCGGGAAAGCCTACAATGAGCAGTTCTTC. Full variable domain (rest looked up from reference TRBV19 and TRBJ2-1): DGGITQSPKYLFRKEGQNVTLSCEQNLNHDAMYWYRQDPGQGLRLIYYSQIVNDFQKGDIAEGYSVSREKKESFPLTVTSAQKNPTAFYLCASSTSGKAYNEQFFGPGTRLTVL.

This clonotype was picked up many times. This chain's CDR3 is CASSSPGQGAGYGYTF. CDR3 DNA: TGTGCCAGCAGTTCCCCGGGACAGGGGGCAGGCTATGGCTACACCTTC. J is TRBJ1-2 and V is TRBV27; 12 bases fit TRBD1. Germline trimming cut 4 bases from V and 4 bases from J; bases unmatched to any gene: 7. The CDR3 consists of 16 residues. The germline V gene has CDR1 MNHEY and CDR2 SMNVEV (reference sequence).

This clonotype was detected many times. This rearrangement joins TRBV2 to TRBJ2-1; no firm D call. This CDR3 comprises 15 residues. Germline assignment: CDR1 SNHLY and CDR2 FYNNEI. The germline V and J ends were trimmed by 3 bases and 4 bases, with 13 bases remaining between them. The CDR3 protein is CASSDEQPTYNEQFF. The DNA for the CDR3 is TGTGCCAGCAGTGATGAGCAGCCTACGTACAATGAGCAGTTCTTC.

Concerning this clonotype itself: This may be a read error, as it is one base from a much larger clone. CDR3 DNA: TGTGCCAGCACCCCAGGCGGGACAGTCGCTGAAGCTTTCTTT. Amino acids: CASTPGGTVAEAFF. This chain uses TRBV12-3 or TRBV12-4 with TRBJ1-1; 7 nucleotides agree with TRBD1. This CDR3 is 14 amino acids long. The trim removed 7 bases at V and 6 bases at J, leaving 11 bases unmatched.

This clonotype was recorded at least ten times. J is TRBJ1-1 and V is TRBV6-1; 9 nucleotides agree with TRBD1. The CDR3 spans 13 residues. Trimming cost V 6 bases and J 10 bases; bases outside gene matches: 9. CDR1 MNHNS and CDR2 SASEGT come from the germline V gene. CDR3 protein: CASREYRGRSAFF. The CDR3 DNA reads as TGTGCCAGCAGAGAGTACAGGGGGCGATCAGCTTTCTTT.

This clonotype showed up just a few times. This sequence joins TRBV5-4 and TRBJ2-1; D unclear. Per the germline V gene, CDR1 is SGHNT and CDR2 is YYREEE (reference sequence). The CDR3 is made up of 14 amino acids. Trimming removed 0 bases from V and 1 base from J, with 5 bases in between. CDR3 DNA sequence: TGTGCCAGCAGCTTGGAGGTGTCCTACAATGAGCAGTTCTTC. Amino acid sequence: CASSLEVSYNEQFF.

This clonotype has ten or more counts. The chain uses TRBV7-9 and TRBJ1-6, with D tentatively TRBD1 (6 bases). V dropped 7 bases and J dropped 9 bases, with 16 bases sitting between them. Germline loops: CDR1 SEHNR, CDR2 FQNEAQ (reference sequence). This CDR3 region has 14 residues. For the CDR3, the DNA is TGTGCCAGCACCCAGGACAGTCGGGGTTCACCCCTCCACTTT. Translating it yields CASTQDSRGSPLHF. The entire variable domain, with the rest obtained from reference TRBV7-9 and TRBJ1-6, is as follows: DTGVSQNPRHKITKRGQNVTFRCDPISEHNRLYWYRQTLGQGPEFLTYFQNEAQLEKSRLLSDRFSAERPKGSFSTLEIQRTEQGDSAMYLCASTQDSRGSPLHFGNGTRLTVT.

This clonotype was counted ten times or more. The chain employs TRBV20-1 and TRBJ1-1; no definite D call. In germline, CDR1 is DFQATT, CDR2 SNEGSKA (reference sequence). This CDR3 is built from 15 residues. V shed 3 bases and J shed 5 bases, with 19 bases lying between them. In nucleotides, the CDR3 is TGCAGTGCTAGTGACCTCAGTTACTTAGGTACTGAAGCTTTCTTT. Protein sequence: CSASDLSYLGTEAFF.

J is TRBJ2-1 and V is TRBV18; 7 nucleotides agree with TRBD2. Germline CDR1 KGHSH, CDR2 LQKENI. The CDR3 spans 16 residues. V shed 0 bases, J shed 9 bases, and the junction held 11 bases outside the gene matches. Written as DNA, the CDR3 is TGTGCCAGCTCACCACCGGGATCCCGTGGGGAGGGTGAGCAGTTCTTC. It yields the protein CASSPPGSRGEGEQFF. Supplemented by reference TRBV18 and TRBJ2-1, the full variable domain reads NAGVMQNPRHLVRRRGQEARLRCSPMKGHSHVYWYRQLPEEGLKFMVYLQKENIIDESGMPKERFSAEFPKEGPSILRIQQVVRGDSAAYFCASSPPGSRGEGEQFFGPGTRLTVL.

This clonotype was counted at least ten times. This CDR3 reads CASSFHGNRGSYEQYF. In DNA, the CDR3 is TGTGCCAGCAGTTTTCACGGGAACAGAGGCTCCTACGAGCAGTACTTC. The chain is built from TRBV28 and TRBJ2-7; tentatively, D is TRBD2 (5 bases). From germline, CDR1 is MDHEN and CDR2 SYDVKM. This CDR3 is 16 amino acids long. The germline V and J ends were trimmed by 3 bases and 0 bases, with 15 bases remaining between them. Together with reference TRBV28 and TRBJ2-7, the CDR3 gives the full variable domain: DVKVTQSSRYLVKRTGEKVFLECVQDMDHENMFWYRQDPGLGLRLIYFSYDVKMKEKGDIPEGYSVSREKKERFSLILESASTNQTSMYLCASSFHGNRGSYEQYFGPGTRLTVT.

With respect to this clonotype: A read error may explain this, as a much larger clone is one base away. The chain couples TRBV7-8 to TRBJ1-6, with no clear D. The germline gives CDR1 SGHVS, CDR2 FQNEAQ. The CDR3 consists of 15 residues. CDR3 protein: CAISLGRRHNSPLHF. Written as DNA, the CDR3 is TGTGCCATCAGCTTGGGTAGACGCCATAATTCACCCCTCCACTTT.

This clonotype has a count of ten or more. The chain has TRBV7-2 and TRBJ2-1; 13 bases are shared with TRBD2. Per the germline V gene, CDR1 is SGHTA and CDR2 is FQGNSA. V dropped 5 bases and J dropped 4; count of bases not matched to a gene: 5. There are 16 residues in the CDR3. Here the CDR3 reads CASSQGTSGNYNEQFF. For the CDR3, the DNA is TGTGCCAGCAGCCAAGGGACTAGCGGGAATTACAATGAGCAGTTCTTC.

This clonotype was detected many times. This sequence joins TRBV15 and TRBJ1-1; no definite D call. The V end lost 0 bases, the J end lost 11 bases, and 16 bases lay between the germline ends. The CDR3 runs 14 residues. The germline CDR1 and CDR2 sequences are LNHNV and YYDKDF (reference sequence). The CDR3 nucleotides read TGTGCCACCAGCAGAGATCTGGGTGCCCCTGGTGCTTTCTTT. Residues: CATSRDLGAPGAFF.

This clonotype appeared many times. This chain connects TRBV20-1 to TRBJ1-4; TRBD1 is a possible D gene (5 bases). The V and J ends lost 3 bases and 3 bases respectively, with 8 bases between them. Germline V CDR1 and CDR2: DFQATT, SNEGSKA (reference sequence). This CDR3 comprises 13 residues. The CDR3 nucleotides are TGCAGTGCTAGGGAGGGGTCTAATGAAAAACTGTTTTTT. It is translated as CSAREGSNEKLFF.

This clonotype was detected many times. The chain links TRBV6-2 or TRBV6-3 to TRBJ1-2; tentatively, D is TRBD1 (5 bases). This CDR3 spans 14 amino acids. V shed 4 bases and J shed 4 bases, with 13 bases lying between them. Per the germline V gene, CDR1 is MNHEY and CDR2 is SVGEGT. CDR3 sequence reads: CASSSRMGVYGYTF. CDR3 in DNA: TGTGCCAGCAGTTCCCGCATGGGGGTCTATGGCTACACCTTC.

In its sample, this clonotype was seen many times. The chain is built from TRBV6-1 and TRBJ2-5; 9 positions agree with TRBD1. Germline assignment: CDR1 MNHNS and CDR2 SASEGT. V shed 2 bases, J shed 4 bases, and the junction held 8 bases outside the gene matches. This CDR3 has 16 residues. The CDR3 sequence: CASSELEGQGGETQYF. In nucleotides, the CDR3 is TGTGCCAGCAGTGAACTTGAGGGACAGGGCGGAGAGACCCAGTACTTC.

The chain couples TRBV5-1 to TRBJ2-3, with 7 bases that match TRBD2. J was trimmed by 2 bases and V by 4 bases; bases with no gene match: 13. CDR1 SGHRS and CDR2 YFSETQ come from the germline V gene. CDR3 length: 17 amino acids. CDR3 region: CASSGVGGPRATDTQYF. In nucleotides, the CDR3 is TGCGCCAGCAGCGGAGTGGGAGGGCCTAGGGCCACAGATACGCAGTATTTT.

The rearrangement uses TRBV20-1 and TRBJ1-2; D gene unclear. This CDR3 region has 15 residues. CDR1 is DFQATT and CDR2 is SNEGSKA in the germline V gene (reference sequence). V lost 5 bases to trimming and J lost 2 bases, with 18 bases between them. The CDR3, as DNA: TGCAGTGCTCAGTGGGTGCAAACAGCGAACTATGGCTACACCTTC. This gives the protein CSAQWVQTANYGYTF.

The J gene is TRBJ2-5, the V gene TRBV11-2; the D is unclear. The length of the CDR3 is 14 residues. Germline V lookup: CDR1 SGHAT, CDR2 FQNNGV. The ends were cut back, 2 bases at V and 5 bases at J, with 12 bases in the middle. CDR3 coding DNA: TGTGCCAGCAGCTTACCCTACAGATATGAGACCCAGTACTTC. Translation: CASSLPYRYETQYF.